This TCR beta chain was recorded in a study of blood T cell repertoires in COVID-19 (dated by TCRdb to 2019 to 2021). About the study as a whole: The collaborator samples originated in the United States, Italy and Spain and spanned the acute and convalescent phases of COVID-19. Samples were obtained from the ongoing ImmuneRACE study (first 160 participants) and from 1,000 to 1,500 subjects provided by 6 global collaborators. Where available, HLA class I and class II types were obtained from metadata supplied by the sample provider rather than from assay-based typing. Sample metadata almost always included a de-identified subject ID, COVID-19 status, age in years and sex. The prospective study material was composed of cDNA or gDNA derived from T cells, B-cell-depleted T cells, or PBMCs. The dataset comprised deeply sampled blood TCRbeta repertoires from subjects exposed to, actively infected with, or recovered from COVID-19. The repertoires were released in a freely available public database intended as a resource for research on the immune response to SARS-CoV-2.

Points the paper makes about the study in general: Clinical and demographic metadata were provided uncurated, with the amount varying by source and participant.

The CDR3 sequence holds 12 residues, the cysteine and phenylalanine included. The kept DNA is CDR3 alone, 36 bases in frame from the first base. Looking up the germline V gene (reference sequence) yields CDR1 SEHNR and CDR2 FQNEAQ. The V end loses 1 base and the J end loses 9 bases, and a stretch of 7 bases separates them. The immunoSEQ Assay, a bias-controlled multiplex PCR, was used to amplify TCRbeta CDR3 regions from genomic DNA. Concerning the study's data processing: Within the assay, amplification of reference gene primers was used to estimate how many nucleated cells each sample contained. To quantify the absolute abundance of each unique TCRbeta CDR3 rearrangement, sequence reads were collapsed and filtered. For each sample, productive Simpson clonality was calculated by taking the square root of Simpson's diversity index across productive rearrangements. TCRdb took this table from immuneACCESS and kept in-frame rearrangements with V and J called. Such tables lack part of the clones; where checked against another copy, unresolved V genes explain under half of the gap, and the rest is unexplained. That table gives V, J and clone size, and the DNA gave D and trimming. For this sample the table gives under 400,000 clones, of which approximately 89% were detected only once. The biggest ten clones account for under 5% of the sample.

In Seattle, one collaborating source enrolled patients while the infection was active and tracked those patients longitudinally over the course of disease. Whole blood was collected in K2EDTA tubes by collaborating institutions according to the institutions' own protocols. Collaborator samples were shipped for TCRbeta analysis as frozen whole blood, isolated PBMCs, or DNA extracted from either sample type. Notes on this clone: Its antigen remains undetermined. No qualities accompany the bases; no much larger clone lies one base away.

The source is a woman aged 60-70 years with COVID-19, enrolled during active disease. The specimen sequenced was peripheral blood. The chain employs TRBV7-9 and TRBJ2-1; TRBD1 is a weak D gene call, 6 bases matching. The encoded CDR3 is CASSLGQVEQFF. The bases read TGTGCCAGCAGCTTAGGACAGGTTGAGCAGTTCTTC.